Presented here are 22 T cell receptor beta chains from one specimen sequenced in a study of CD8 T cells in ankylosing spondylitis. Using its own MiXCR run on the 5' RACE reads, TCRdb lists one record per CDR3 protein. This table holds 200,000 or so distinct CDR3 sequences, more than 25% found once. The sequenced sample was blood, either unsorted or a sorted T cell fraction (not recorded which). These TCRs come from a male donor with ankylosing spondylitis or in good health (not recorded which).

V is TRBV20-1 and J is TRBJ2-3; TRBD2 agrees at 9 bases. Germline lookup yields CDR1 DFQATT and CDR2 SNEGSKA (reference sequence). Trimming at V came to 6 bases and at J to 1 base, leaving 8 bases not matched to a gene. The CDR3 has 15 amino acids. The CDR3 DNA is TGCAGTGCGGACAATAGCGGGAGAGGCACAGATACGCAGTATTTT. This codes for CSADNSGRGTDTQYF.

The table lists this clonotype with a few counts. The genes are TRBV11-1 and TRBJ2-7; no firm D call. This CDR3 has 12 residues. Trimming stripped 5 bases from V and 3 bases from J, with 8 bases between. Germline CDR1 is SGHAT and CDR2 is FQDESV (reference sequence). The CDR3 here is CASSPEVYEQYF. CDR3 nucleotide sequence: TGTGCCAGCAGCCCGGAAGTCTACGAGCAGTACTTC.

The chain joins TRBV27 to TRBJ2-7; D might be TRBD1 or TRBD2, each matching 5 bases. The ends were cut back, 5 bases at V and 3 bases at J, with 17 bases in the middle. Per germline, CDR1 MNHEY and CDR2 SMNVEV (reference sequence). The CDR3 has 15 residues. Here the CDR3 reads CASSPKIRGNYEQYF. CDR3 nucleotide sequence: TGTGCCAGCAGTCCTAAAATCCGGGGCAACTACGAGCAGTACTTC.

The CDR3 DNA reads as TGTGCCAGCAGCGTAAGCGGGAGAATGAACAATGAGCAGTTCTTC. Protein: CASSVSGRMNNEQFF. The chain is built from TRBV9 and TRBJ2-1, with 8 bases matching TRBD2. After removal of 1 base from V and 5 bases from J, the junction contained 5 bases not matched to a gene. CDR3 length: 15 residues. In germline, CDR1 is SGDLS, CDR2 YYNGEE.

This clonotype was recorded many times. The chain employs TRBV7-2 and TRBJ2-7; 8 nucleotides align to TRBD2. The length of the CDR3 is 17 residues. Germline V lookup: CDR1 SGHTA, CDR2 FQGNSA. V dropped 0 bases and J dropped 2; count of bases not matched to a gene: 9. The CDR3 nucleotides are TGTGCCAGCAGCTTAGCCCTAACTAGCGGTTCCACCTACGAGCAGTACTTC. Its protein product is CASSLALTSGSTYEQYF.

This clonotype was counted only a few times. The rearrangement uses TRBV12-3 or TRBV12-4 and TRBJ2-1; D possibly matches TRBD1 or TRBD2 (6 bases each). Trimming left V 6 bases short and J 6 bases short, with 15 bases between. The length of the CDR3 is 14 residues. The CDR3 reads CASRASEGGNEQFF. In nucleotides, the CDR3 is TGTGCCAGCAGGGCGTCTGAGGGGGGCAATGAGCAGTTCTTC.

Details on this clonotype: A much larger clonotype is one base distant, so this may be a read error. The rearrangement uses TRBV20-1 and TRBJ1-2; D is unclear. Germline values: CDR1 DFQATT, CDR2 SNEGSKA (reference sequence). V gave up 4 bases and J gave up 4 bases, with 10 bases separating them. The CDR3 is 12 residues long. The CDR3 region has the DNA TGCAGTGCTACCAACAGCCTCTATGGCTACACCTTC. It yields the protein CSATNSLYGYTF.

This clonotype appeared a single time. The CDR3 DNA reads TGCAGTGCTCCGTCACGAACCACCTATGGCTACACCTTC. Translated: CSAPSRTTYGYTF. The rearrangement uses TRBV20-1 and TRBJ1-2; no reliable D call. The V gene's germline CDR1 is DFQATT and CDR2 SNEGSKA (reference sequence). V lost 5 bases and J 4 bases, leaving 14 bases between the germline ends. The CDR3 totals 13 residues.

In this sample, this clonotype turned up many times. The CDR3 DNA is TGTGCCAGCAGTTCCGGACTCCCTGGTGGCTACACCTTC. Translating it yields CASSSGLPGGYTF. The chain links TRBV12-3 or TRBV12-4 to TRBJ1-2; no firm D call. This CDR3 contains 13 residues. The ends were cut back, 4 bases at V and 7 bases at J, with 13 bases in the middle.

V gene TRBV25-1 combines with J gene TRBJ2-3; TRBD1 agrees at 9 bases. The germline CDR1 and CDR2 sequences are MGHDK and SYGVNS. This CDR3 comprises 14 residues. J lost 6 bases, V lost 3 bases, and 4 bases had no gene match. Here the CDR3 reads CASSDTGGSDTQYF. The CDR3 nucleotides read TGTGCCAGCAGTGATACAGGGGGCTCCGATACGCAGTATTTT.

This chain connects TRBV20-1 to TRBJ2-7, with 7 bases fitting TRBD1. V trimming: 5 bases; J trimming: 3 bases; junction bases outside the gene matches: 10. The CDR3 runs 14 residues. From germline, CDR1 is DFQATT and CDR2 SNEGSKA (reference sequence). CDR3 sequence reads: CSAGQTGKNYEQYF. In nucleotides, the CDR3 is TGCAGTGCTGGGCAGACAGGGAAGAACTACGAGCAGTACTTC.

This clonotype showed up many times. The V call is TRBV20-1, the J call TRBJ1-5; D possibly corresponds to TRBD1 (5 bases). The CDR3 is made up of 14 amino acids. The V end was cut by 0 bases, the J end by 7 bases, with 13 bases between. Germline-derived CDR1 and CDR2 are DFQATT and SNEGSKA (reference sequence). In DNA, the CDR3 is TGCAGTGCTAGAGAGCCCATAGGGGCACAGCCCCAGCATTTT. It codes for CSAREPIGAQPQHF.

This clonotype appeared many times. J is TRBJ2-7 and V is TRBV5-6; D is tentatively TRBD1 or TRBD2 (5 bases each). The CDR3 covers 12 residues. Germline CDR1 is SGHDT and CDR2 is YYEEEE. Deletions cut 7 bases from V and 6 bases from J, with 14 bases between. CDR3 sequence: CASGALGTEQYF. In nucleotides, the CDR3 is TGTGCCAGCGGGGCCCTGGGGACCGAGCAGTACTTC.

At least ten counts were recorded for this clonotype. The J gene is TRBJ1-1, the V gene TRBV7-2; D is ambiguous. Germline V gives CDR1 SGHTA, CDR2 FQGNSA. V was clipped by 3 bases and J by 4 bases, with 9 bases between them. The CDR3 loop spans 13 amino acids. In nucleotides, the CDR3 is TGTGCCAGCAGCTTGAACCAGTTCACTGAAGCTTTCTTT. Translating gives CASSLNQFTEAFF.

In its sample, this clonotype was seen many times. The chain employs TRBV10-3 and TRBJ2-1, with 7 bases lining up with TRBD2. Losses at the gene ends were 4 bases for V and 5 bases for J; bases not matched to a gene: 11. The CDR3 spans 16 residues. Germline-derived CDR1 and CDR2 are ENHRY and SYGVKD. The CDR3 sequence is CAISGTSGGRNNEQFF. The CDR3 bases are TGTGCCATCAGTGGAACTTCGGGGGGACGAAACAATGAGCAGTTCTTC.

This clonotype was seen ten or more times. The CDR3 protein is CASSFSGPGHEQFF. Here the CDR3 DNA reads TGTGCCAGCAGTTTCAGCGGGCCAGGCCATGAGCAGTTCTTC. J is TRBJ2-1 and V is TRBV12-3 or TRBV12-4, with TRBD2 as a possible D gene (6 bases). The ends were cut back, 3 bases at V and 8 bases at J, with 14 bases in the middle. The CDR3 contains 14 residues.

This clonotype was detected many times. V and J are TRBV12-3 or TRBV12-4 and TRBJ2-3; D is ambiguous. V lost 7 bases and J lost 2, with 10 bases in between. The CDR3 totals 13 residues. In nucleotides, the CDR3 is TGTGCCAGCACCAAATCAGACACAGATACGCAGTATTTT. It codes for CASTKSDTDTQYF.

This clonotype has a count of ten or more. The chain has TRBV5-5 and TRBJ2-5; D remains ambiguous. Germline V gene sequence: CDR1 SGHKS, CDR2 YYEKEE (reference sequence). The CDR3 length is 15 residues. Trimming removed 1 base from V and 5 bases from J, with 15 bases in between. The CDR3 sequence: CASSLNRIVGETQYF. The DNA for the CDR3 is TGTGCCAGCAGCTTGAACAGAATTGTTGGGGAGACCCAGTACTTC.

The chain has TRBV27 and TRBJ1-2; weak D call: TRBD1 (5 bases). The CDR3 covers 13 residues. V was trimmed by 8 bases and J by 8 bases, leaving 18 bases between them. Germline V gene lookup returns CDR1 MNHEY and CDR2 SMNVEV (reference sequence). The CDR3 is CASSFAQGYGYTF. CDR3 coding DNA: TGTGCCAGCTCTTTCGCGCAGGGATACGGCTACACCTTC.

There are many counts of this clonotype. The chain links TRBV4-1 to TRBJ2-1; TRBD2 agrees at 10 bases. V dropped 0 bases and J dropped 0; count of bases not matched to a gene: 8. The CDR3 extends over 19 amino acids. CDR1 MGHRA and CDR2 YSYEKL come from the germline V gene. This chain's CDR3 is CASSQDSGRAGSSYNEQFF. The CDR3 bases are TGCGCCAGCAGCCAAGACAGCGGGAGGGCCGGAAGCTCCTACAATGAGCAGTTCTTC.

This sequence joins TRBV29-1 and TRBJ2-1; no definite D call. The germline V gene encodes CDR1 SQVTM and CDR2 ANQGSEA. This CDR3 comprises 12 residues. The V and J ends lost 5 bases and 7 bases respectively, with 12 bases between them. The CDR3 protein is CSVSPSWNEQFF. The DNA of the CDR3 is TGCAGCGTTAGCCCCTCGTGGAATGAGCAGTTCTTC.

The chain is built from TRBV25-1 and TRBJ2-5; D perhaps matches TRBD1 (6 bases). Trimming pared 2 bases from V and 3 bases from J, leaving 13 bases between. CDR1 is MGHDK, CDR2 SYGVNS, per germline. The CDR3 is 15 residues long. The CDR3 coding sequence is TGTGCCAGCAGTGAAGGAGGCAGGACAGAAGAGACCCAGTACTTC. Protein sequence: CASSEGGRTEETQYF. The variable domain in full, with the rest retrieved from reference TRBV25-1 and TRBJ2-5, is EADIYQTPRYLVIGTGKKITLECSQTMGHDKMYWYQQDPGMELHLIHYSYGVNSTEKGDLSSESTVSRIRTEHFPLTLESARPSHTSQYLCASSEGGRTEETQYFGPGTRLLVL.